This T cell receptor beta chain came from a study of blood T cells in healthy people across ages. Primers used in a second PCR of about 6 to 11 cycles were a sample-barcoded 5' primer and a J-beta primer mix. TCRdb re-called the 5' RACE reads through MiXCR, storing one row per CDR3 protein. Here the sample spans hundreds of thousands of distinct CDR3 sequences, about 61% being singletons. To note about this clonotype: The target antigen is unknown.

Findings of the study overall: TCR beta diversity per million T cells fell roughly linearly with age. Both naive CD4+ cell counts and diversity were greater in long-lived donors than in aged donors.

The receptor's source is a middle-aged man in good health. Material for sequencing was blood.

In nucleotides, the CDR3 is TGCGCCAGCAGCCCTACCGGGGTCGATTTGGGCTCGGCAACAGATACGCAGTATTTT. This translates into CASSPTGVDLGSATDTQYF. The chain employs TRBV5-1 and TRBJ2-3; tentatively, D is TRBD2 (5 bases). Germline CDR1 and CDR2: SGHRS and YFSETQ. The V end was cut by 4 bases, the J end by 3 bases, with 27 bases between. The length of the CDR3 is 19 residues.